The present entry profiles one T cell receptor beta chain with its context. The antigen it binds to is not known. No per-base quality is available; no much larger clone lies one base away. Spanning cysteine to phenylalanine, the CDR3 consists of 15 amino acids. Only the CDR3 DNA stays, 45 bases, in frame from base 1. Taken from the germline V gene, the CDR1 and CDR2 loops are SNHLY and FYNNEI. The V end loses 6 bases and the J end loses 3 bases, and a stretch of 17 bases separates them. This sample was included in a study of cytomegalovirus exposure and HLA in healthy donors (dated by TCRdb to 2016 to 2017). In terms of the full investigation: An earlier analysis of approximately 640 of the donors reported 250 to 300 Gb of sequence data and some 100 million unique TCR beta sequences from about 179 million T cells. About 280 gigabases of sequencing data and around 80 million unique TCR sequences made up an early release that covered over 550 HLA-typed donors. Among the roughly 370 genotyped donors, around 81% belonged to the genetic ancestry cluster associated with self-reported Caucasian donors. The study aimed to test whether signatures of past pathogen exposure could be identified by cataloging public T cell receptors. The T cell repertoires of several hundred subjects were profiled by immunosequencing and related to cytomegalovirus serostatus. A separate validation cohort of 90 to 150 different subjects was used in addition to the approximately 610-subject first cohort. To predict cytomegalovirus infection status, the study combined high-throughput TCR immunosequencing, statistical association of individual TCRs with disease status, and machine learning. A later analysis re-analyzed previously published TCR beta repertoires from roughly 630 donors and added high-resolution HLA genotyping to study TCR occurrence patterns. The later analysis used no new phenotypic data to find candidate immune exposures, relying instead on TCR beta sequences and their occurrence across donors. In an earlier analysis of several hundred of the donors, high-throughput TCR beta sequencing was used to judge whether each TCR beta V gene segment behaved as functional or pseudogenic. Donor age, sex, ethnicity and CMV serostatus were compiled together with the repertoire data. A later genetic analysis took genome-wide SNP genotypes for about 60% of the roughly 670 donors and used that subset as a discovery cohort. Every repertoire in the discovery cohort had been generated on one and the same sequencing platform. Class I and class II HLA loci were covered by the typing at four-digit resolution. The number of typed donors differed by locus: roughly 629-640 for A, B, C, DRB1 and DQB1; some 540 for DQA1; approximately 600 for DPA1; and 450 to 480 for DPB1. A handful of DR-DQ haplotypes were handled as single units for association and clustering because linkage in the cohort was strong. Among 398 genotyped donors of the cohort, an average of roughly 240,000 unique TCR beta nucleotide sequences were sequenced per donor, around 18% of them non-productive. What the research found in general, with its limitations: A later analysis reported that several top co-occurrence clusters appeared linked to parvovirus B19, influenza, CMV and Epstein-Barr virus. A group of highly shared sequence variants was considered likely to be a technical artifact of the sequencing pipeline. In a later analysis, TCR association rates were found to vary across HLA loci, with the most associated TCRs seen for DRB1 alleles and the fewest for HLA-C alleles. This cohort had only TCR beta chains sequenced, and the lack of alpha or paired-chain data limited which features could be detected. HLA typing was unavailable for some donors at each locus, so association tests used only the typed subset. Three of the identified cytomegalovirus-associated TCR beta chains were confirmed in vitro to be specific for cytomegalovirus antigens. Because the 87-base-pair reads could not distinguish some IMGT-functional V segments, including TRBV6-2 and TRBV6-3, those segments were excluded. CMV serostatus was the only immune exposure information available for the cohort. Correlated functional status among segregating V segments might be attributable to linkage disequilibrium, but an unknown experimental factor could not be ruled out. In a later genetic analysis, fewer N-insertions in productive TCRs were reported among donors in an Asian-associated ancestry cluster than the 666-donor mean. In both the original and validation cohorts, the classifier was reported to diagnose cytomegalovirus status with high specificity and sensitivity. In a later analysis, most CMV-associated TCR beta chains were found to appear HLA-restricted, with HLA associations seemingly driven largely by CMV exposure. A further reported finding was that TCR beta sequences accurately predicted the HLA-A and HLA-B alleles for most subjects in the first cohort. Roughly uniform sequencing depth across donors was assumed in presence/absence analyses, although this assumption may not hold. Compared with equally common non-associated chains, HLA-associated TCR beta chains in a later analysis were more clonally expanded and had lower generation probabilities. Broadly in line with IMGT annotations, most TCR beta V segments showed up in productive rearrangements about 90% or about 30% of the time in an earlier analysis of 587 of the donors. A later analysis associated 16,951 TCR beta sequences with specific HLA alleles at a false discovery rate of 0.05. V-gene and J-gene trimming of TCR beta chains was associated with a missense DCLRE1C variant in a later genetic analysis, and the association was replicated in an independent cohort. The earlier analysis of some 560 of the donors excluded fewer than 20 rarely observed V segments, including chromosome 9 orphons, because counts were too low. The study listed over 150 TCR beta chains as associated with cytomegalovirus. Strong co-occurrence of HLA alleles, especially DR and DQ, made assigning TCR associations to individual alleles difficult. The authors suggested that the approach could potentially be generalized to other disease states and immunological phenotypes. While some public TCRs were present in many individuals, most TCR sequences turned up only very rarely across donors.

The receptor library was made with the immunoSEQ multiplex PCR assay. The multiplex PCR relied on a mix of 60 forward primers for TCR Vbeta segments and 13 reverse primers for TCR Jbeta segments. A multiplex PCR assay on genomic DNA amplified the CDR3 region of rearranged TCR beta genes. The Illumina HiSeq System was used to sequence the amplified TCR beta libraries as 87-base-pair reads. Per the original workflow: Across the roughly 640 repertoires, a later analysis counted around 80 million unique TCR beta chains, 9.5 million to 12 million of which were shared by at least two donors. A nearest-neighbor algorithm error-corrected the raw reads and collapsed the reads into unique sequences, merging closely related sequences to remove PCR and sequencing errors. Alignment of CDR3 sequences to IMGT reference sequences was used to assign V, D and J gene segments. Each retained sequence needed at least a six-nucleotide match to both a V gene segment and a J gene segment. Rearrangements were called productive when the CDR3 lacked stop codons and stayed in frame with V and J; all others were non-productive. Following IMGT convention, CDR3 was defined as the stretch from the second conserved V-encoded cysteine up to the conserved J-encoded phenylalanine. The earlier analysis of more than 450 of the donors excluded sequences that lacked an unambiguous match to a single V gene segment. In an earlier analysis of approximately 590 of the donors, a V segment was called functional when productive rearrangements were above 56.7%, and segregating when the standard deviation between donors exceeded 5%. To diagnose cytomegalovirus status from the catalog of TCR beta chain sequences, a statistical classification framework was built. A later analysis assigned V and J genes by comparing TCR nucleotide sequences with IMGT/GENE-DB human TR gene sequences. The TCRdist pipeline was used in a later analysis to assign CDR3 sequences and most-parsimonious VDJ recombination scenarios. In a later analysis, each TCR beta chain was defined by its CDR3 amino acid sequence together with its V-gene family, and reads lacking a unique V-gene family were excluded. In a later analysis, nearly 600 highly shared, low-generation-probability nucleotide sequences were removed to address suspected cross-contamination and a sequencing artifact. In a later analysis, a clonal expansion index for each public chain was calculated from normalized within-repertoire ranks of inferred template counts. A later analysis computed generation probabilities with a VDJ recombination model fitted to out-of-frame rearrangements, and checked the results against IGoR. Hypergeometric tests were used in a later analysis to score TCR-TCR, TCR-HLA and TCR-CMV co-occurrence, with a repertoire-size bias correction applied to the TCR pairs. To estimate false discovery rates, a later analysis permuted the HLA or CMV assignments 20 times. In a later analysis, co-occurring TCRs were grouped using DBSCAN, with TCRdist sequence similarity added in when clustering inside HLA-allele-positive subsets. Repertoires with fewer than 30,000 or more than 120,000 public chains were left out of co-occurrence clustering, as were about 5 repertoires with anomalous nucleotide sharing. As stored in TCRdb, this immuneACCESS dataset retains in-frame rearrangements with V and J assigned. A fraction of the clones does not appear; measured against another copy, unresolved V genes explain less than half of the discrepancy, and the remainder lacks a known reason. V and J calls and clone size are given by that table; D and trimming were obtained from the DNA. A total of about 77,000 clones appear in this sample, 70% to 80% of them only once. The biggest ten clones account for 3.4% of the sample.

The cohort comprised several hundred healthy bone marrow donors. Cohort members were all nominally healthy when sampled, although unrecorded immune exposures were likely present. The donor tested CMV seronegative, placing the donor among the 350 to 400 seronegative members of the cohort. Each donor provided a peripheral blood sample, and peripheral blood mononuclear cells were used for TCR beta sequencing. Genomic DNA extraction from the blood cell samples was performed with the Qiagen DNeasy Blood Extraction Kit. The source material was PBMCs. This receptor was obtained from a man in his forties in good health and CMV-seronegative. Recombination joined TRBV2 with TRBJ1-1; the D gene is perhaps TRBD1, on 5 matching bases. DNA sequence: TGTGCCAGCAGAATTTCAGGGATTATGGACACTGAAGCTTTCTTT. The translation is CASRISGIMDTEAFF.